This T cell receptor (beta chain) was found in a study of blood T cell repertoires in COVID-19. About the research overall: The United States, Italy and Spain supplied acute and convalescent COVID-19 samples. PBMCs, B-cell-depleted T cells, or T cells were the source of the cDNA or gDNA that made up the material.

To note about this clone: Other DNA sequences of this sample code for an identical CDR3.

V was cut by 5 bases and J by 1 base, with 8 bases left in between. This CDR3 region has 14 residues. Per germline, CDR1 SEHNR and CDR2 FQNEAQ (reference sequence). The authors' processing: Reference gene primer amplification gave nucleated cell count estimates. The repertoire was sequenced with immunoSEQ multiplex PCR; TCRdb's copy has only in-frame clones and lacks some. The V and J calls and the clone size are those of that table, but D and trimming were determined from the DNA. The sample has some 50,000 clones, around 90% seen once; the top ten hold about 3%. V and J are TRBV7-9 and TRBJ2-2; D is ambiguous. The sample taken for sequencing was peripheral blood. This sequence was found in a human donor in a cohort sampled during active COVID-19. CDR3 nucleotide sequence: TGTGCCAGCAGCACCACATGGAACACCGGGGAGCTGTTTTTT. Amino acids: CASSTTWNTGELFF.